This T cell receptor beta chain was identified in a study of control samples from healthy donors and cancer patients. Sequencing was performed with immunoSEQ multiplex PCR; in TCRdb, only in-frame clones are kept and a portion is missing. Of 90,000 to 120,000 clones in the sample, approximately 84% were seen once. The CDR3 consists of 15 residues. The trim removed 5 bases at V and 3 bases at J, leaving 7 bases unmatched. Germline-derived CDR1 and CDR2 are SGHTA and FQGNSA. The sample consisted of blood. The rearrangement uses TRBV7-2 and TRBJ2-7; 10 bases align to TRBD1. The TCR sequence derives from a man in his late teens or twenties in good health. The CDR3 loop reads CASSNRQGADYEQYF. CDR3 bases: TGTGCCAGCAGCAACCGACAGGGGGCGGACTACGAGCAGTACTTC.